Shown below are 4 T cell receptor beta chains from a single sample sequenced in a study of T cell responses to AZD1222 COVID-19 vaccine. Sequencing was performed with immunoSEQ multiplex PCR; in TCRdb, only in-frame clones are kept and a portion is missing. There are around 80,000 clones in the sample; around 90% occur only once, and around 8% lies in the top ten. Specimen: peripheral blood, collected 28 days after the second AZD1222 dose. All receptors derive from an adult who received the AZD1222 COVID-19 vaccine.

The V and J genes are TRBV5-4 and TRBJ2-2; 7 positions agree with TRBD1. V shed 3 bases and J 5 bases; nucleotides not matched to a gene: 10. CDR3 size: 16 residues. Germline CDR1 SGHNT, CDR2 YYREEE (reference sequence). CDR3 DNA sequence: TGTGCCAGCAGCTCCTCCAGACAGGGTTTAACCGGGGAGCTGTTTTTT. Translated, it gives CASSSSRQGLTGELFF.

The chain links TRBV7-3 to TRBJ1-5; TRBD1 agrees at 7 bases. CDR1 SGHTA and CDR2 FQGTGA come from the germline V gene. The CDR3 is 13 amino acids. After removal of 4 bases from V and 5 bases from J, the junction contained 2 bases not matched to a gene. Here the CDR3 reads CASSYDRDQPQHF. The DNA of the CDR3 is TGTGCCAGCAGCTACGACAGGGATCAGCCCCAGCATTTT.

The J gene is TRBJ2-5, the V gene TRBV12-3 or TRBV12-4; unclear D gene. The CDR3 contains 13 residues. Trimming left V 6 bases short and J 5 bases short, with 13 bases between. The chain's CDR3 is CASSTRIGETQYF. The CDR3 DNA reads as TGTGCCAGCAGCACGAGGATTGGGGAGACCCAGTACTTC.

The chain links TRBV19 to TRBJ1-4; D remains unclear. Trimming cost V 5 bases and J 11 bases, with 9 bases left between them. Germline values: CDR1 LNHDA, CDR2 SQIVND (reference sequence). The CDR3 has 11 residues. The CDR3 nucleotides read TGTGCCAGTAGTTGGGAGAGGAAACTGTTTTTT. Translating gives CASSWERKLFF.